This TCR beta chain was identified during a study of regulatory T cells in long-lasting Graves disease. Study observations and caveats: It was peripheral blood alone, not thyroid tissue, that was studied.

CDR1 GTSNPN and CDR2 SVGIG come from the germline V gene (reference sequence). V dropped 5 bases and J dropped 3; count of bases not matched to a gene: 5. The CDR3 spans 16 residues. Sample time point: newly diagnosed GD, antithyroid drugs for less than 3 months. The TCR library was made from RNA extracted from PBMCs. This clonotype came up a few times. As yet, its antigen is unknown. To make TCR beta libraries, researchers used iRepertoire HTBI primers and Arm-PCR of CDR3 regions. TCRdb called the multiplex PCR reads again in MiXCR, with one record for every CDR3 protein. Of about 420,000 distinct CDR3 sequences listed, about a sixth are singletons. This same sample was also taken into another study, of T cells in Graves' hyperthyroidism and ophthalmopathy.

The origin of this receptor is a woman aged 18-29 years with Graves disease. Specimen: peripheral blood mononuclear cells (PBMCs), collected at new diagnosis, from a patient treated with antithyroid drugs. The rearrangement joins TRBV30 to TRBJ2-6, with 12 bases lining up with TRBD1. CDR3 region: CAWAGTGGLGANVLTF. CDR3 in DNA: TGTGCCTGGGCCGGGACAGGGGGCCTTGGGGCCAACGTCCTGACTTTC.